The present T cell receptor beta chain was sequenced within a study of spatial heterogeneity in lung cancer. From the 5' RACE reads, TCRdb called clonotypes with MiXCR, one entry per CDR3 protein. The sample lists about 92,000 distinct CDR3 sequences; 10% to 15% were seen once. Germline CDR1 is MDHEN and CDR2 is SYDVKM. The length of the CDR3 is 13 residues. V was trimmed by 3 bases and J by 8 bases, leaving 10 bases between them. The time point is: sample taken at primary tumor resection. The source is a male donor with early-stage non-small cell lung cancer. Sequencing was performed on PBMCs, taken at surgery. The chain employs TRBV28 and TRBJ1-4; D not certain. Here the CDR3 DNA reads TGTGCCAGCAGTTTTGTGGCGGAGGAAAAACTGTTTTTT. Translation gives CASSFVAEEKLFF.